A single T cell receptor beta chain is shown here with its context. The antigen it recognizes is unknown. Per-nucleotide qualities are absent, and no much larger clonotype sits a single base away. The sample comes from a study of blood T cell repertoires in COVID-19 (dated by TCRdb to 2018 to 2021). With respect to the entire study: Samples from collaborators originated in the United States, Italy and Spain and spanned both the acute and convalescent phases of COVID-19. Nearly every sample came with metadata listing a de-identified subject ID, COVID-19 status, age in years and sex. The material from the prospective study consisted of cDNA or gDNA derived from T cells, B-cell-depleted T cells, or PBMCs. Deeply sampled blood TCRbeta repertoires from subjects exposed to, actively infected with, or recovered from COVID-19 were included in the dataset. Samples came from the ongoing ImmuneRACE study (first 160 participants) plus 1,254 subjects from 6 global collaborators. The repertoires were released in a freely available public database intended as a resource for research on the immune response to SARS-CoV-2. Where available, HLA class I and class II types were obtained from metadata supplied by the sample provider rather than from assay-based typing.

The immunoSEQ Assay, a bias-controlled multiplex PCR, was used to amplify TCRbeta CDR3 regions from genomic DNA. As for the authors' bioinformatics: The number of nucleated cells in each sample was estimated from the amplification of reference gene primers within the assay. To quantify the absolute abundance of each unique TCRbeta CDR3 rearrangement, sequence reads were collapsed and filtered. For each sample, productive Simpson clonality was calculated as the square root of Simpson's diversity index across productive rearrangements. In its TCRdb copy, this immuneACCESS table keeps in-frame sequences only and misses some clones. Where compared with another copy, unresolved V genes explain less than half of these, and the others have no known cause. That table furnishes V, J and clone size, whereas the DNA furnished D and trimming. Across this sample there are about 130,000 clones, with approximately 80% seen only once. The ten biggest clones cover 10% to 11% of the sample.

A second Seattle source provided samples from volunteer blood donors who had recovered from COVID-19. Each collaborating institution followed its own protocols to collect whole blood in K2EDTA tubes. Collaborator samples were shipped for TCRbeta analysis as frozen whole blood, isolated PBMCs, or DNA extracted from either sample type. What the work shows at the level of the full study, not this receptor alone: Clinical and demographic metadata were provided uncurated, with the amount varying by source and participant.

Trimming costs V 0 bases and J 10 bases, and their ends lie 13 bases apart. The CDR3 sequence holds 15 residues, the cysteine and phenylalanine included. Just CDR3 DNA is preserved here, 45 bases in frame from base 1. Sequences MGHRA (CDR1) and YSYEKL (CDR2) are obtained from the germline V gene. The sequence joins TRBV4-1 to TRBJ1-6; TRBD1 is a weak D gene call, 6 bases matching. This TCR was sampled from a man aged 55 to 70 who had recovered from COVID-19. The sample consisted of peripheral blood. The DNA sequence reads TGCGCCAGCAGCCAAGATCCGGGGGGCATGTCACCCCTCCACTTT. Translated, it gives CASSQDPGGMSPLHF.